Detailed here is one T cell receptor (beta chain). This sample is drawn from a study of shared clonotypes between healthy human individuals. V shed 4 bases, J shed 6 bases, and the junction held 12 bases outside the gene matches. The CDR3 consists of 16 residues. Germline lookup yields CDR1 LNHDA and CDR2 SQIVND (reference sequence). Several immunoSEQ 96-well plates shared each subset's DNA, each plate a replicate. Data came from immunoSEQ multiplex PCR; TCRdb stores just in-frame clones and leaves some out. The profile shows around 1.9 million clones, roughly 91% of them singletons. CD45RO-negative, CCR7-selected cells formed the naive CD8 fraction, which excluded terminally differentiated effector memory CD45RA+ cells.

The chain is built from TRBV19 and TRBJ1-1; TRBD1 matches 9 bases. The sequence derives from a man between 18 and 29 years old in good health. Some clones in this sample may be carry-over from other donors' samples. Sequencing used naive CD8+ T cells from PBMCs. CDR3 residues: CASSTHPGQGTPEAFF. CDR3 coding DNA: TGTGCCAGTAGTACACACCCGGGACAGGGTACTCCTGAAGCTTTCTTT.